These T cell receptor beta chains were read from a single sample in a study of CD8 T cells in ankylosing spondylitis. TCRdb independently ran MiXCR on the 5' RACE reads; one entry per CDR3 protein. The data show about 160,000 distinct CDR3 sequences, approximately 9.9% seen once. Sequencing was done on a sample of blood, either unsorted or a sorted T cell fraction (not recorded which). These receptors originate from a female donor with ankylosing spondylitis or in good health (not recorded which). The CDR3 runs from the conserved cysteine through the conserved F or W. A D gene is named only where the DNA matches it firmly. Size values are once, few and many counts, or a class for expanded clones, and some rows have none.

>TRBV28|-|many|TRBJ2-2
TGTGCCAGCAGTTTGATAGGTGTGGACACCGGGGAGCTGTTTTTT
CASSLIGVDTGELFF
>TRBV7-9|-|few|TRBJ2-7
TGTGCCAGCAGCTTAGTATCCGAGCAGTACTTC
CASSLVSEQYF
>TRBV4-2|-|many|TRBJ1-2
TGTGCCAGCAGCCCAGACGGTGGTTCTAACTATGGCTACACCTTC
CASSPDGGSNYGYTF
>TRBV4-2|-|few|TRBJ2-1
TGTGCCAGCAGCCACGGGCCGTGGGGGCTCAATGAGCAGTTCTTC
CASSHGPWGLNEQFF
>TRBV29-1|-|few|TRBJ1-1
TGCAGTGCCGCGGGGGCGGCCGACGTCGACACTGAAGCTTTCTTT
CSAAGAADVDTEAFF
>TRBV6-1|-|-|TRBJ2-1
TGTGCCAGCACCCTAGGGGGGCTGGCCTACAATGAGCAGTTCTTC
CASTLGGLAYNEQFF
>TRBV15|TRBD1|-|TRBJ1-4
TGTGCCACCAGCACAAGACAGGGACATGAAAAACTGTTTTTT
CATSTRQGHEKLFF
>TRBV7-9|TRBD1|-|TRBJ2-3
TGTGCCAGCAGCTTAGGGACAGGGGAGAGCACAGATACGCAGTATTTT
CASSLGTGESTDTQYF
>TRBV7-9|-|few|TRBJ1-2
TGTGCCAGCAGCTTATGGGACAACTATGGCTACACCTTC
CASSLWDNYGYTF
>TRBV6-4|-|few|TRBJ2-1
TGTGCCAGCAGTGACTGGCCGTCCACCTACAATGAGCAGTTCTTC
CASSDWPSTYNEQFF
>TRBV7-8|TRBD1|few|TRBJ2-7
TGTGCCAGCAGCCTTATCCTCACAGGGGTTCGGGACGAGCAGTACTTC
CASSLILTGVRDEQYF
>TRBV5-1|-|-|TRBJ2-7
TGCGCCAGCAGCTTGTTCACTACTAGCTCCTACGAGCAGTACTTC
CASSLFTTSSYEQYF
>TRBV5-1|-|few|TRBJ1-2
TGCGCCAGCAGCTTGGGTGCAGGGACCTATGGCTACACCTTC
CASSLGAGTYGYTF
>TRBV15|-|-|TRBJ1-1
TGTGCCACCAGCGGCTACGGGTCGGACACTGAAGCTTTCTTT
CATSGYGSDTEAFF
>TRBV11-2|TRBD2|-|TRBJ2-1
TGTGCCAGCAGCCCGCCGGGACTAGTCAATGAGCAGTTCTTC
CASSPPGLVNEQFF
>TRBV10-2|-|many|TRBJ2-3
TGCGCCAGCAGGGGACCCACAGATACGCAGTATTTT
CASRGPTDTQYF
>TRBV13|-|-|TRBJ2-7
TGTGCCAGCAGCTTACAAAGGGACAACTACGAGCAGTACTTC
CASSLQRDNYEQYF
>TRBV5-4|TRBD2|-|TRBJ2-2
TGTGCCAGCAGCTTAAGGACTAGTGGTTCCGGGGAGCTGTTTTTT
CASSLRTSGSGELFF
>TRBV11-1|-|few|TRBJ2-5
TGTGCCAGCAGCCCCGGACGTTGGGAGACCCAGTACTTC
CASSPGRWETQYF
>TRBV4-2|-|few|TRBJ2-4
TGTGCCAGCAGCCAAGCAGGGTACGAAAACATTCAGTACTTC
CASSQAGYENIQYF
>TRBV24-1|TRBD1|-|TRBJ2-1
TGTGCCACCAGTGTTGGGACAGGTTACAATGAGCAGTTCTTC
CATSVGTGYNEQFF
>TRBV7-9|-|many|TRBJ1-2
TGTGCCAGCAGCCCGTCGTCTCACGCCCGTGGCTACACCTTC
CASSPSSHARGYTF
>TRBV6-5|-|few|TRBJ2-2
TGTGCCAGCAGTTACGGGACATCGAACACCGGGGAGCTGTTTTTT
CASSYGTSNTGELFF
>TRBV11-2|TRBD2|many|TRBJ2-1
TGTGCCAGCAGCTTAGTAGGGGCTAGCGGGAGCCTCTCCAATGAGCAGTTCTTC
CASSLVGASGSLSNEQFF
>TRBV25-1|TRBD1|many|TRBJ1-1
TGTGCCAGCAGTGAATGGGGGGACAGCATGAACACTGAAGCTTTCTTT
CASSEWGDSMNTEAFF
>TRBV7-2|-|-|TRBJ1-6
TGTGCCAGCAGCTTTTCCTCCTTCGGCTCCTATAATTCACCCCTCCACTTT
CASSFSSFGSYNSPLHF
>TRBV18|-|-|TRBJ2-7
TGTGCCAGCTCACCGACCGCGGCCCTACCTTACGAGCAGTACTTC
CASSPTAALPYEQYF
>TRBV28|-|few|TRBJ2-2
TGTGCCAGCAGCAGGACCCCTAGGGTCCCCGGGGAGCTGTTTTTT
CASSRTPRVPGELFF
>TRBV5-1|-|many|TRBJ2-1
TGCGCCAGCAGGCAGGCCGGCTACAATGAGCAGTTCTTC
CASRQAGYNEQFF
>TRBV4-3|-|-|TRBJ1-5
TGCGCCAGCAGCCAAAGAAAGGGCGGAAATCAGCCCCAGCATTTT
CASSQRKGGNQPQHF
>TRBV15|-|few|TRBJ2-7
TGTGCCACCGGCCCCGGGACTTTCTACGAGCAGTACTTC
CATGPGTFYEQYF
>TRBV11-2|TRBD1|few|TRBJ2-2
TGTGCCAGCAGCCCAAAGTACAGGGGCACCGGGGAGCTGTTTTTT
CASSPKYRGTGELFF
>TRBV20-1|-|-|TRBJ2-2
TGCAGTACGAAGGACACTAACACCGGGGAGCTGTTTTTT
CSTKDTNTGELFF
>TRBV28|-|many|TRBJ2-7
TGTGCCAGTTCCCACCTCGGTAACGAGCAGTACTTC
CASSHLGNEQYF
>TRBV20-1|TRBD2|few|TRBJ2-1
TGCAGTGCTGGAGAGGCTAGTCAGGGACTAGCGGAGTTCTTC
CSAGEASQGLAEFF
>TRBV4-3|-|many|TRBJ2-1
TGCGCCAGCAGCCAAGATACGGCCCCTCCTGCTAAGGAGCAGTTCTTC
CASSQDTAPPAKEQFF
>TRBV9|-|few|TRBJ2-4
TGTGCCAGCAGCCCCCGGGAAACACTAGCCAAAAACATTCAGTACTTC
CASSPRETLAKNIQYF
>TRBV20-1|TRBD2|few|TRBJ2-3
TGCAGTGCTAGAGATTACCATAGCGGGAGTACGCAGTATTTT
CSARDYHSGSTQYF
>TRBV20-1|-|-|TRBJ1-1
TGCAGTGCTAGAAAACGTCTTAGGACTGAAGCTTTCTTT
CSARKRLRTEAFF
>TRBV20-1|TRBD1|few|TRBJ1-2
TGCAGTGCTAGGACAGGGGGCAAGCATGGCTACACCTTC
CSARTGGKHGYTF
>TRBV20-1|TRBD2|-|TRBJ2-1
TGCAGTGCCACTTCCCTCGGAGGGAGGGGCGATGAGCAGTTCTTC
CSATSLGGRGDEQFF
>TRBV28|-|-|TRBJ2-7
TGTGCCAGCAAGATTTGGGACGGCTCCTACGAGCAGTACTTC
CASKIWDGSYEQYF
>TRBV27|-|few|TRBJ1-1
TGTGCCAGCGGGAGGATCACTGAAGCTTTCTTT
CASGRITEAFF
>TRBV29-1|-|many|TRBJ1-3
TGCAGCGCCTTCTCTGGAAACACCATATATTTT
CSAFSGNTIYF
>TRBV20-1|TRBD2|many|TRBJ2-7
TGCAGTGCTAGAGATTCGGAAGGACTAGCTTACGAGCAGTACTTC
CSARDSEGLAYEQYF
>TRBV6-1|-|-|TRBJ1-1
TGTGCCAGCAGACCCGGACAGTTGAACACTGAAGCTTTCTTT
CASRPGQLNTEAFF
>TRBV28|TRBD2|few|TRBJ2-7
TGTGCCAGCAGTTTATCACTAGCGGGAGGGCAGTATTACGAGCAGTACTTC
CASSLSLAGGQYYEQYF
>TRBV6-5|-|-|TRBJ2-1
TGTGCCAGCAGTTACTCGATACGGACCTCCTACAATGAGCAGTTCTTC
CASSYSIRTSYNEQFF
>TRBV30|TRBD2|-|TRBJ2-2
TGTGCCTGGAGACTAGCGGGGGACACCGGGGAGCTGTTTTTT
CAWRLAGDTGELFF
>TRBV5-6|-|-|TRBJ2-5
TGTGCCAGCAGCTTGGGGCCTGGGGAAGAGACCCAGTACTTC
CASSLGPGEETQYF
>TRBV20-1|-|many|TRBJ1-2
TGCAGTGCTGGGCCGGTACAGGGTAGCTACACCTTC
CSAGPVQGSYTF
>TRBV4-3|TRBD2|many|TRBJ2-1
TGCGCCAGCAGCCAAGGGATCCGTAGCGGGAGGGCCTCGGTTGAGCAGTTCTTC
CASSQGIRSGRASVEQFF
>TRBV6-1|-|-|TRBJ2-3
TGTGCCAGAAGAGACAGGACCTCAGAGGGCACAGATACGCAGTATTTT
CARRDRTSEGTDTQYF
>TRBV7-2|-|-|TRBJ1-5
TGTGCCAGCAGCCCTTCCGGGGGACAACAGCCCCAGCATTTT
CASSPSGGQQPQHF
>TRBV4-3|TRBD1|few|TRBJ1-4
TGCGCCAGCAGCCAGGGGACAGGGGTTATACGGGAAAAACTGTTTTTT
CASSQGTGVIREKLFF
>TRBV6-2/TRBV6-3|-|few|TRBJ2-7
TGTGCCAGCAGCCCACCCCGGACAGAAGAGCAGTACTTC
CASSPPRTEEQYF
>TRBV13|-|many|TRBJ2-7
TGTGCCAGCAGCCTCCTGACTGACGACTACGAGCAGTACTTC
CASSLLTDDYEQYF
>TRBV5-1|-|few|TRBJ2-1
TGCGCCAGCTCCTCATCCAAAAGCTCCTACAATGAGCAGTTCTTC
CASSSSKSSYNEQFF